This TCR beta chain comes out of a study of T cells after yellow fever vaccination. Overall study findings and caveats: Post-booster repertoires again held most primary-vaccination clones (about 96% CD4, roughly 88% CD8).

Looked up from germline, CDR1 is SGHRS and CDR2 is YFSETQ. Trimming cost V 0 bases and J 4 bases, with 13 bases left between them. The CDR3 totals 16 residues. TCRdb ran MiXCR on the 5' RACE reads and lists one entry per CDR3 protein. This table holds hundreds of thousands of distinct CDR3 sequences, approximately 13% found once. On this clonotype: The target antigen is unknown.

The clonotype originates from a young man who received the YFV17D yellow fever vaccine. The V call is TRBV5-1, the J call TRBJ2-2; D unclear. Here the sequenced sample was CD4+ T cells sorted from PBMCs, taken 15 days after the yellow fever booster vaccination. In DNA, the CDR3 is TGCGCCAGCAGCTTGGGATTTAACCGAGCCACCGGGGAGCTGTTTTTT. Its translation is CASSLGFNRATGELFF.